This is a list of T cell receptor beta chains from one sample in a study of T cell responses to AZD1222 COVID-19 vaccine. Using immunoSEQ multiplex PCR, the repertoire was profiled, and TCRdb retains in-frame clones only, with some absent. The sample carries fewer than 250,000 clones, approximately 94% recorded once. The sequences come from peripheral blood, collected on day 0 of MenACWY control vaccination. The receptors were gathered from an adult in good health. The CDR3 runs from the conserved cysteine through the conserved F or W. The order of the fields is CDR3 protein, CDR3 DNA, clone size, V gene, J gene, D gene. A D gene is named only where the DNA matches it firmly. Expanded clones get a size class; other rows say once, few or many, or leave the size out.

cdr3_aa: CASSQALAGGSNEQFF
cdr3_nt: TGTGCCAGCAGCCAAGCACTAGCGGGGGGTTCTAATGAGCAGTTCTTC
clone_size: -
v_call: TRBV3-1/TRBV3-2
j_call: TRBJ2-1
d_call: TRBD2

cdr3_aa: CSASGGARTEAFF
cdr3_nt: TGCAGTGCTAGTGGGGGGGCGCGTACTGAAGCTTTCTTT
clone_size: -
v_call: TRBV20-1
j_call: TRBJ1-1
d_call: -

cdr3_aa: CASSWGTGTGAEKLFF
cdr3_nt: TGCGCCAGCAGCTGGGGGACCGGGACAGGGGCGGAAAAACTGTTTTTT
clone_size: -
v_call: TRBV5-1
j_call: TRBJ1-4
d_call: TRBD1

cdr3_aa: CASHGPGTNTEAFF
cdr3_nt: TGCGCCAGCCACGGTCCAGGGACGAACACTGAAGCTTTCTTT
clone_size: few
v_call: TRBV5-1
j_call: TRBJ1-1
d_call: -

cdr3_aa: CASSLGTGLIEQYF
cdr3_nt: TGCGCCAGCAGCTTGGGGACAGGTCTTATCGAGCAGTACTTC
clone_size: -
v_call: TRBV5-1
j_call: TRBJ2-7
d_call: TRBD1

cdr3_aa: CAWSVGLAGNTDTQYF
cdr3_nt: TGTGCCTGGAGTGTGGGACTAGCGGGGAACACAGATACGCAGTATTTT
clone_size: -
v_call: TRBV30
j_call: TRBJ2-3
d_call: TRBD2

cdr3_aa: CAWSVRDTLDEQFF
cdr3_nt: TGTGCCTGGAGTGTACGGGACACCCTCGATGAGCAGTTCTTC
clone_size: -
v_call: TRBV30
j_call: TRBJ2-1
d_call: -

cdr3_aa: CASSPQDTGELFF
cdr3_nt: TGTGCCAGCTCACCACAAGACACCGGGGAGCTGTTTTTT
clone_size: -
v_call: TRBV18
j_call: TRBJ2-2
d_call: -

cdr3_aa: CASSLEYTMNTEAFF
cdr3_nt: TGTGCCAGCAGCTTAGAGTATACGATGAACACTGAAGCTTTCTTT
clone_size: -
v_call: TRBV7-2
j_call: TRBJ1-1
d_call: -

cdr3_aa: CASSYGFDSGYTF
cdr3_nt: TGTGCCAGCAGTTACGGTTTCGACAGTGGCTACACCTTC
clone_size: -
v_call: TRBV6-2/TRBV6-3
j_call: TRBJ1-2
d_call: -

cdr3_aa: CASSPGDTNYGYTF
cdr3_nt: TGTGCCAGCAGCCCCGGGGACACGAACTATGGCTACACCTTC
clone_size: -
v_call: TRBV5-8
j_call: TRBJ1-2
d_call: -

cdr3_aa: CASSGAAGARTDTQYF
cdr3_nt: TGTGCCAGCAGCGGAGCCGCGGGGGCTCGCACAGATACGCAGTATTTT
clone_size: -
v_call: TRBV9
j_call: TRBJ2-3
d_call: -

cdr3_aa: CASSPQGVSDTQYF
cdr3_nt: TGTGCCAGCTCACCCCAGGGGGTTTCGGATACGCAGTATTTT
clone_size: -
v_call: TRBV18
j_call: TRBJ2-3
d_call: TRBD1

cdr3_aa: CASSRGRNTEAFF
cdr3_nt: TGTGCCAGCTCTAGGGGAAGAAACACTGAAGCTTTCTTT
clone_size: -
v_call: TRBV9
j_call: TRBJ1-1
d_call: -

cdr3_aa: CASSYLDRTYEQYF
cdr3_nt: TGCGCCAGCAGCTACCTGGACAGGACCTACGAGCAGTACTTC
clone_size: -
v_call: TRBV5-1
j_call: TRBJ2-7
d_call: TRBD1

cdr3_aa: CASSLGTTRGNQPQHF
cdr3_nt: TGTGCCAGCAGCTTGGGGACAACCCGCGGGAATCAGCCCCAGCATTTT
clone_size: -
v_call: TRBV5-6
j_call: TRBJ1-5
d_call: -

cdr3_aa: CAWSPNSLYKTEAFF
cdr3_nt: TGTGCCTGGAGCCCGAACAGTCTCTACAAGACTGAAGCTTTCTTT
clone_size: -
v_call: TRBV30
j_call: TRBJ1-1
d_call: -

cdr3_aa: CASRTGVSYNSPLHF
cdr3_nt: TGTGCCAGTAGAACAGGGGTCTCCTATAATTCACCCCTCCACTTT
clone_size: -
v_call: TRBV19
j_call: TRBJ1-6
d_call: TRBD1

cdr3_aa: CASRQDMDNYNEQFF
cdr3_nt: TGTGCCAGCAGACAGGATATGGACAACTACAATGAGCAGTTCTTC
clone_size: -
v_call: TRBV6-5
j_call: TRBJ2-1
d_call: -

cdr3_aa: CASSLQTGGYTF
cdr3_nt: TGTGCCAGCAGTCTTCAGACTGGCGGCTACACCTTC
clone_size: -
v_call: TRBV6-5
j_call: TRBJ1-2
d_call: -

cdr3_aa: CASSEEFVPWGYTF
cdr3_nt: TGTGCCAGCAGTGAAGAGTTTGTACCTTGGGGCTACACCTTC
clone_size: -
v_call: TRBV6-1
j_call: TRBJ1-2
d_call: -

cdr3_aa: CATSRGQGTEKLFF
cdr3_nt: TGTGCCACCAGTAGAGGACAGGGGACTGAAAAACTGTTTTTT
clone_size: once
v_call: TRBV24-1
j_call: TRBJ1-4
d_call: TRBD1

cdr3_aa: CASSLEQGVNTEAFF
cdr3_nt: TGCGCCAGCAGCTTGGAACAGGGGGTGAACACTGAAGCTTTCTTT
clone_size: -
v_call: TRBV5-1
j_call: TRBJ1-1
d_call: TRBD1

cdr3_aa: CASSQGTYNEQFF
cdr3_nt: TGCGCCAGCAGCCAAGGGACCTACAATGAGCAGTTCTTC
clone_size: -
v_call: TRBV4-1
j_call: TRBJ2-1
d_call: -

cdr3_aa: CASSLEGQGTEAFF
cdr3_nt: TGTGCCAGCAGCTTAGAGGGACAGGGAACTGAAGCTTTCTTT
clone_size: -
v_call: TRBV13
j_call: TRBJ1-1
d_call: TRBD1